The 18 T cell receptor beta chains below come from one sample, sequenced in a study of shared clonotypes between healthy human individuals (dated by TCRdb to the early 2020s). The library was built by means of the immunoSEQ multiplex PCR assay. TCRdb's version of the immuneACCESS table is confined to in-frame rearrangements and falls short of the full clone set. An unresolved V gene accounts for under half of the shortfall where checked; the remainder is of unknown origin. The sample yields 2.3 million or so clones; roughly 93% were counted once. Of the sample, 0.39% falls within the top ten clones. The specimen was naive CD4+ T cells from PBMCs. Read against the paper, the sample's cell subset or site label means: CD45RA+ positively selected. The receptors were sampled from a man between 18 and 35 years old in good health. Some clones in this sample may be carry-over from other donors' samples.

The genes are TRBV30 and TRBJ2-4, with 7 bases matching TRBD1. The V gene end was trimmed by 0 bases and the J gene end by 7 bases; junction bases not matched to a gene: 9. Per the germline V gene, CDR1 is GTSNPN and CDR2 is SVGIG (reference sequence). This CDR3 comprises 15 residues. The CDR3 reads CAWSVGEKTGNIQYF. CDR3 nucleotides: TGTGCCTGGAGTGTGGGCGAAAAGACAGGGAACATTCAGTACTTC. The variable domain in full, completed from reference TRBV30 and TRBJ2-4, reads SQTIHQWPATLVQPVGSPLSLECTVEGTSNPNLYWYRQAAGRGLQLLFYSVGIGQISSEVPQNLSASRPQDRQFILSSKKLLLSDSGFYLCAWSVGEKTGNIQYFGAGTRLSVL.

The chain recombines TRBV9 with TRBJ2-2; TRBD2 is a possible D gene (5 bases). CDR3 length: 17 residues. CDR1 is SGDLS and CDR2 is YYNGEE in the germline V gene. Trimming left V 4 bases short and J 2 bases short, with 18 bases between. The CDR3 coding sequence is TGTGCCAGCAGCCCCCTAGGACTTGCATCAAACACCGGGGAGCTGTTTTTT. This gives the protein CASSPLGLASNTGELFF.

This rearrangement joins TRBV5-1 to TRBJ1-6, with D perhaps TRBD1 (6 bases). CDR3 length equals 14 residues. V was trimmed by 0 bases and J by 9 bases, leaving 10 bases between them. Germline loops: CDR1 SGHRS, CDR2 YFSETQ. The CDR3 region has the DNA TGCGCCAGCAGCTTGGGCCTCAGGGGTTCACCCCTCCACTTT. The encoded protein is CASSLGLRGSPLHF.

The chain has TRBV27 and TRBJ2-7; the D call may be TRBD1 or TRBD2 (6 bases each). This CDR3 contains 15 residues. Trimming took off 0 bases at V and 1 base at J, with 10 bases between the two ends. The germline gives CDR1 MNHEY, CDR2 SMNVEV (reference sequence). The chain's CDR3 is CASSLSGGGSYEQYF. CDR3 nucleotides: TGTGCCAGCAGTTTATCGGGGGGCGGATCCTACGAGCAGTACTTC.

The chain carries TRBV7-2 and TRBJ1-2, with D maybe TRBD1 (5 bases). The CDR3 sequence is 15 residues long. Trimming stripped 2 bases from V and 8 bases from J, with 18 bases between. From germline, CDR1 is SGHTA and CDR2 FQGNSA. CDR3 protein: CASSLFGRVGYGYTF. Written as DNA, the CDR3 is TGTGCCAGCAGCTTATTTGGCAGGGTGGGTTACGGCTACACCTTC.

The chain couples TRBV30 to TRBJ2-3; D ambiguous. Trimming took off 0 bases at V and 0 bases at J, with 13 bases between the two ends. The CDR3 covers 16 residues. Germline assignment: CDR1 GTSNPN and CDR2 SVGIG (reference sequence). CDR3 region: CAWSVGLGRSTDTQYF. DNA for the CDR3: TGTGCCTGGAGTGTTGGGCTAGGGCGGAGCACAGATACGCAGTATTTT.

The CDR3: CASRPRRGGSVTDTQYF. The CDR3 DNA reads TGTGCCAGCAGACCTCGGAGGGGCGGGAGTGTGACAGATACGCAGTATTTT. This chain uses TRBV28 with TRBJ2-3; 7 positions agree with TRBD2. There are 17 residues in the CDR3. The germline V gene encodes CDR1 MDHEN and CDR2 SYDVKM. V was pared by 6 bases and J by 3 bases, with 15 bases of the junction left unmatched.

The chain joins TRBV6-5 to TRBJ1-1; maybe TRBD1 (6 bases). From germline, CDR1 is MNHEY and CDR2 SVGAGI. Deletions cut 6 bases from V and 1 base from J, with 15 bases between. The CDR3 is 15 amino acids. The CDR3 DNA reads TGTGCCAGCAGCCTAACCGGGACAAGGAACACTGAAGCTTTCTTT. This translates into CASSLTGTRNTEAFF.

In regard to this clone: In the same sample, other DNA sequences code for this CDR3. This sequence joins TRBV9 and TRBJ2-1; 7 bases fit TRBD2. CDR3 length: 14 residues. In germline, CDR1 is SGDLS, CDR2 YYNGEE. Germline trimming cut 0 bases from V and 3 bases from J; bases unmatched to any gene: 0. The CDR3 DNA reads TGTGCCAGCAGCGTAGCTAGCGGCTACAATGAGCAGTTCTTC. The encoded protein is CASSVASGYNEQFF.

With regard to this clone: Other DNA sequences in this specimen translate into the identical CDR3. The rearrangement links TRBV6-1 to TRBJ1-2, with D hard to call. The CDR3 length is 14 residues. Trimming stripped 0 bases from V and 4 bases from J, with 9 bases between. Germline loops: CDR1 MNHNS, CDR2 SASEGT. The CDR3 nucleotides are TGTGCCAGCAGTGAAGCAGGGAATGGCTATGGCTACACCTTC. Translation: CASSEAGNGYGYTF.

The CDR3 nucleotides read TGTGCCAGCACGGGAGGGACGGGGAGCTCTGGAAACACCATATATTTT. Residues: CASTGGTGSSGNTIYF. This rearrangement joins TRBV9 to TRBJ1-3; D is possibly TRBD1 (5 bases). Germline V gives CDR1 SGDLS, CDR2 YYNGEE. There are 16 residues in the CDR3. Deletions cut 6 bases from V and 0 bases from J, with 16 bases between.

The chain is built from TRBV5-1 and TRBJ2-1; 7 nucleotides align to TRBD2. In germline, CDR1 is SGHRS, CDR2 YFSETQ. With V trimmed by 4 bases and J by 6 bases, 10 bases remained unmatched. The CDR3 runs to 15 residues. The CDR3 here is CASSPSAGVGNEQFF. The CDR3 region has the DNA TGCGCCAGCAGCCCCTCGGCGGGAGTAGGCAATGAGCAGTTCTTC.

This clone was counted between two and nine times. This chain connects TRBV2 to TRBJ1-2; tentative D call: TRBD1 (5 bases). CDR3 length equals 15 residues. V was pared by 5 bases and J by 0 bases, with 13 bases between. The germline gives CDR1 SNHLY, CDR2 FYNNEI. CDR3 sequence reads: CASSLTATPNYGYTF. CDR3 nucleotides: TGTGCCAGCAGTTTGACAGCTACTCCTAACTATGGCTACACCTTC.

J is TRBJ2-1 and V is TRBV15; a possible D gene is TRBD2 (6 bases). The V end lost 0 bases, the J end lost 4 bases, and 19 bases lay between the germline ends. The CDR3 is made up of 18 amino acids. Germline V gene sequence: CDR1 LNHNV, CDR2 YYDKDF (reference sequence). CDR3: CATSRDTFAGLAYNEQFF. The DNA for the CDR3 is TGTGCCACCAGCAGAGATACTTTTGCGGGACTTGCTTACAATGAGCAGTTCTTC.

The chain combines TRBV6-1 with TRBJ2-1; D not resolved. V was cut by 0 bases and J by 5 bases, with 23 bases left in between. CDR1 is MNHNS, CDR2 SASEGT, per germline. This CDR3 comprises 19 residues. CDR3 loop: CASSEAPSAIPPGDNEQFF. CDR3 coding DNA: TGTGCCAGCAGTGAAGCGCCCAGCGCGATCCCCCCCGGCGACAATGAGCAGTTCTTC.

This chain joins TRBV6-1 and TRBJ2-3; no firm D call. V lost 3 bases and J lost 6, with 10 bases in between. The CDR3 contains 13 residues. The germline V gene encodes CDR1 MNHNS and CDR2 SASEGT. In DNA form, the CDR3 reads TGTGCCAGCAGTGACTCGATCCCGGATACGCAGTATTTT. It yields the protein CASSDSIPDTQYF.

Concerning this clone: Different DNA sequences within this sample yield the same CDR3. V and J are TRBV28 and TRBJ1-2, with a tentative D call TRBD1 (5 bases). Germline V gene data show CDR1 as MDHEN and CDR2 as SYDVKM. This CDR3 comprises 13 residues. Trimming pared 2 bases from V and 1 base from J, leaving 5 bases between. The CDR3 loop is CASSLGGNYGYTF. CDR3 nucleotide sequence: TGTGCCAGCAGTTTAGGGGGTAACTATGGCTACACCTTC.

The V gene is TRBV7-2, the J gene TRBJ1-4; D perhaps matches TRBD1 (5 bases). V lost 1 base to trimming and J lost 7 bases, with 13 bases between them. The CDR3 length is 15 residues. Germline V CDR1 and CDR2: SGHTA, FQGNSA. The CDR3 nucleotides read TGTGCCAGCAGCTTAGTTCGGGGTAGGGGTGAAAAACTGTTTTTT. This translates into CASSLVRGRGEKLFF.